This T cell receptor (beta chain) came from a study of OX40 agonist ivuxolimab in advanced cancers. Study findings and constraints: Average numbers of expanded clones were greater in CD8+ T cells than in CD4+. The authors also found low normalized T-cell clonal expansion in some nonresponders.

Some clones are missing from TCRdb's copy, which holds only in-frame ones; the method was immunoSEQ multiplex PCR. Among tens of thousands of clones listed, around 86% were seen once. Systemic immunosuppression or autoimmune disease history was grounds to exclude patients. CDR3 length equals 12 residues. Germline loops: CDR1 MNHNS, CDR2 SASEGT. Trimming left V 6 bases short and J 10 bases short, with 14 bases between. This clone was observed a handful of times. No antigen is known for it. The sequenced sample was CD4+ or CD8+ T cells sorted from blood, obtained in a trial of the OX40 agonist ivuxolimab. The TCR originated in an adult with an advanced solid tumor such as melanoma, head and neck, liver or kidney cancer. This rearrangement joins TRBV6-1 to TRBJ2-3; unclear D gene. CDR3: CASRTSPHPQYF. DNA for the CDR3: TGTGCCAGCAGAACCTCTCCTCACCCGCAGTATTTT.